The present entry profiles one T cell receptor (beta chain) with its context. Its target is not known. CDR3 size: 16 residues. Germline-derived CDR1 and CDR2 are MNHNY and SVGAGI (reference sequence). V was pared by 6 bases and J by 4 bases, with 18 bases between. The PCR had 60 Vbeta and 13 Jbeta primers. TCRdb keeps only in-frame clones here, not all; method: immunoSEQ multiplex PCR. The table lists roughly 100,000 clones, roughly 80% of them singletons. This sample is part of a study of cytomegalovirus exposure and HLA in healthy donors. The study, taken as a whole, reports: The classifier was said to identify cytomegalovirus status with high specificity and sensitivity. A link between a missense DCLRE1C variant and TCR beta V- and J-gene trimming emerged from a later analysis.

Healthy bone marrow donors made up the donor group. The source is a male donor in good health and CMV-seropositive. The rearrangement uses TRBV6-6 and TRBJ2-2; tentative D call: TRBD2 (7 bases). The sample comprised PBMCs. The CDR3 sequence: CASSYGGGSLTGELFF. CDR3 bases: TGTGCCAGCAGCTACGGGGGCGGGAGCCTCACCGGGGAGCTGTTTTTT.